These T cell receptor beta chains were read from a single sample in a study of blood T cell repertoires in COVID-19. The table came from immunoSEQ multiplex PCR; TCRdb's copy has only in-frame clones and leaves some out. The sample yields more than 50,000 clones, 60% to 80% seen once. The sequenced material came from peripheral blood. The receptors originated from a man between 65 and 85 years old with active or convalescent COVID-19. CDR3s include the opening cysteine and the closing phenylalanine or tryptophan. The order of the fields is CDR3 length, clone size, J gene, V gene, D gene, CDR3 DNA, CDR3 protein. D genes are given only for firm matches. Clone size is stated in some rows and not others, as once, few, many or a class when expanded.

14 . TRBJ2-7 TRBV7-8 . TGTGCCAGCAGCTTAGCGTTCAGCTCCTACGAGCAGTACTTC CASSLAFSSYEQYF
15 once TRBJ2-5 TRBV10-2 . TGCGCCAGCAGTGAGTCGGCGGGGACAGAAGAGACCCAGTACTTC CASSESAGTEETQYF
15 . TRBJ1-5 TRBV19 . TGTGCCAGTAGTCCCGGTCGGACTCCCGGACAGCCCCAGCATTTT CASSPGRTPGQPQHF
15 . TRBJ2-2 TRBV5-5 TRBD1 TGTGCCAGCAGCCCTGGACAGGTGGGCACCGGGGAGCTGTTTTTT CASSPGQVGTGELFF
17 . TRBJ1-4 TRBV16 TRBD1 TGTGCCAGCAGCCAAAGGCCGACAGGGTGGTCTAATGAAAAACTGTTTTTT CASSQRPTGWSNEKLFF
15 . TRBJ1-5 TRBV10-3 . TGTGCCATCACCCGGGGGGGAGCGGTGGGTCAGCCCCAGCATTTT CAITRGGAVGQPQHF
17 . TRBJ1-6 TRBV7-8 TRBD1 TGTGCCAGCAGCCCGCGGACAGGGGGCTCCTATAATTCACCCCTCCACTTT CASSPRTGGSYNSPLHF
16 . TRBJ1-3 TRBV5-1 TRBD1 TGCGCCAGCAGCTCCGGGACAGGGGCATCTGGAAACACCATATATTTT CASSSGTGASGNTIYF
16 . TRBJ1-1 TRBV29-1 . TGCAGCGTTGAAGGGGAGGGGGGCTCGGTGAACACTGAAGCTTTCTTT CSVEGEGGSVNTEAFF
13 . TRBJ1-2 TRBV11-1 . TGTGCCAGCAGCCTACAGGCTAACTATGGCTACACCTTC CASSLQANYGYTF
14 few TRBJ2-2 TRBV10-2 TRBD1 TGCGCCAGCAGCCCGACAGGGCTAAGCGGGGAGCTGTTTTTT CASSPTGLSGELFF
14 . TRBJ1-1 TRBV25-1 . TGTGCCAGCAGTGCCGGGGGAGGGAACACTGAAGCTTTCTTT CASSAGGGNTEAFF
14 once TRBJ1-2 TRBV3-1/TRBV3-2 . TGTGCCAGCAGCGCCAGGGTGGGCCATGAGGGCTACACCTTC CASSARVGHEGYTF
19 . TRBJ2-1 TRBV7-9 TRBD2 TGTGCCAGCAGCCTCCGAGCTAACCGACTAGCGGGGCAATACAATGAGCAGTTCTTC CASSLRANRLAGQYNEQFF
11 once TRBJ2-5 TRBV18 . TGTGCCAGCTCGTCACAAGAGACCCAGTACTTC CASSSQETQYF
15 once TRBJ2-2 TRBV5-4 TRBD1 TGTGCCAGCAGGAGACAGGGGTGGAACACCGGGGAGCTGTTTTTT CASRRQGWNTGELFF
17 . TRBJ1-4 TRBV6-4 . TGTGCCAGCAGTGGGGAGACCCACCTCGTCCAATGGGGAAAACTGTTTTTT CASSGETHLVQWGKLFF
13 . TRBJ2-1 TRBV2 . TGTGCCAGCAGTGAATTTGCGGGTAATGAGCAGTTCTTC CASSEFAGNEQFF
14 . TRBJ1-4 TRBV18 . TGTGCCAGCTCACCTTACAGGGAGAGCGAAAAACTGTTTTTT CASSPYRESEKLFF
15 . TRBJ1-3 TRBV5-1 TRBD1 TGCGCCAGCAGCCGACAGGGGGCTACTGGAAACACCATATATTTT CASSRQGATGNTIYF
17 . TRBJ1-6 TRBV19 TRBD1 TGTGCCAGTTCTACCAGCCTCCGGACAGGAGATAATTCACCCCTCCACTTT CASSTSLRTGDNSPLHF
16 . TRBJ2-3 TRBV28 TRBD2 TGTGCCAGCAGTTTACTAGCGGAAGACCCCGAGGATACGCAGTATTTT CASSLLAEDPEDTQYF
13 . TRBJ2-1 TRBV14 . TGTGCCAGCAGCCAAGATTTGTTGAAGGGGGAGTTCTTC CASSQDLLKGEFF
14 . TRBJ2-7 TRBV29-1 . TGCAGCGCCCACCTAAGCCACCAAAACTACGAGCAGTACTTC CSAHLSHQNYEQYF
15 . TRBJ2-2 TRBV2 TRBD2 TGTGCCAGCAGTCCACTAGCGACGAACACCGGGGAGCTGTTTTTT CASSPLATNTGELFF
16 . TRBJ2-2 TRBV5-1 TRBD1 TGCGCCAGCAGCGGGTGGGACAGGACGAACACCGGGGAGCTGTTTTTT CASSGWDRTNTGELFF
12 . TRBJ1-1 TRBV7-9 . TGTGCCAGCAGCGGCATTTCCACTGAAGCTTTCTTT CASSGISTEAFF
13 . TRBJ1-1 TRBV12-3/TRBV12-4 . TGTGCCAGCAGGGGGGACAAGTCGTATGAAGCTTTCTTT CASRGDKSYEAFF
13 . TRBJ1-2 TRBV12-3/TRBV12-4 . TGTGCCAGCAGATCGACAGACATCTATGGCTACACCTTC CASRSTDIYGYTF
15 once TRBJ2-7 TRBV4-1 . TGCGCCAGCAGCCAAGTACCGGGCGGGGTCTACGAGCAGTACTTC CASSQVPGGVYEQYF
14 . TRBJ1-5 TRBV3-1/TRBV3-2 . TGTGCCAGCAGCCAAGGACAGTACGGTCAGCCCCAGCATTTT CASSQGQYGQPQHF
14 . TRBJ2-3 TRBV7-2 TRBD1 TGTGCCAGCAGCTTGGACAGGGGCTCAGATACGCAGTATTTT CASSLDRGSDTQYF
15 . TRBJ2-7 TRBV6-5 TRBD1 TGTGCCAGCAGTACTCCCCGGGACAGCTCCTACGAGCAGTACTTC CASSTPRDSSYEQYF
12 . TRBJ1-5 TRBV18 . TGTGCCAGCTCAATTAACAATCAGCCCCAGCATTTT CASSINNQPQHF
12 many TRBJ1-2 TRBV28 . TGTGCCAGCGGAGAGCAGAGGCTTGGCTACACCTTC CASGEQRLGYTF
14 . TRBJ1-1 TRBV6-2/TRBV6-3 . TGTGCCAGCAGTGTGGGCAGAATGAACACTGAAGCTTTCTTT CASSVGRMNTEAFF
13 . TRBJ1-6 TRBV28 TRBD1 TGTGCCAGCAGTACACTACAGGGGGGTAGTGGGTCCTTT CASSTLQGGSGSF
14 . TRBJ2-3 TRBV6-5 . TGTGCCAGCAGTACCCCCCTAGGGGGAGATACGCAGTATTTT CASSTPLGGDTQYF
15 once TRBJ1-5 TRBV6-4 TRBD1 TGTGCCAGCAGTGAGGCAGGGGGTGGCAATCAGCCCCAGCATTTT CASSEAGGGNQPQHF
15 . TRBJ2-5 TRBV6-1 . TGTGCCAGCAGTGAGGCGGGGGCTGGGTGGGAGACCCAGTACTTC CASSEAGAGWETQYF
13 once TRBJ2-2 TRBV5-6 . TGTGCCAGTACTTTCCTAGCGATCGGGGAGCTGTTTTTT CASTFLAIGELFF
14 . TRBJ2-5 TRBV9 TRBD1 TGTGCCAGCAGCGAGGGGGCCTCCCAAGAGACCCAGTACTTC CASSEGASQETQYF
14 . TRBJ1-6 TRBV7-9 . TGTGCCAGCAGCTTAGTCGGGGATAATTCACCCCTCCACTTT CASSLVGDNSPLHF
13 . TRBJ2-2 TRBV7-2 . TGTGCCAGCAGCTTAGCCCTCACCGGGGAGCTGTTTTTT CASSLALTGELFF
14 . TRBJ1-5 TRBV3-1/TRBV3-2 . TGTGCCAGCAGCCAAGATAGGGGGATTCAGCCCCAGCATTTT CASSQDRGIQPQHF
13 . TRBJ1-1 TRBV30 TRBD1 TGTGCCTGGACTGGGACAGGGGACACTGAAGCTTTCTTT CAWTGTGDTEAFF
16 . TRBJ1-1 TRBV12-5 . TGTGCTAGTGGTTTGGTCTCGGGGGTCATGAACACTGAAGCTTTCTTT CASGLVSGVMNTEAFF
15 . TRBJ2-5 TRBV7-3 . TGTGCCAGCAGCTTAAATAGGGCGGCGGGGGAGACCCAGTACTTC CASSLNRAAGETQYF
16 . TRBJ1-2 TRBV5-5 TRBD1 TGTGCCAGCAGCTTAGGGACAGGGGCGATAAACTATGGCTACACCTTC CASSLGTGAINYGYTF
17 . TRBJ1-1 TRBV2 . TGTGCCAGCAGTGAAGCCCCAGGAGAAGGGGAGGCCACTGAAGCTTTCTTT CASSEAPGEGEATEAFF
15 . TRBJ2-2 TRBV19 TRBD1 TGTGCCAGTAGTATAGGACAGGGGGCTTCCGGGGAGCTGTTTTTT CASSIGQGASGELFF
13 . TRBJ1-1 TRBV4-3 . TGCGCCAGCAGCCAAGACGACGGGACTGAAGCTTTCTTT CASSQDDGTEAFF
15 . TRBJ2-1 TRBV3-1/TRBV3-2 TRBD1 TGTGCCAGCAGCCACCGGGACAGGGCTCGGAATGAGCAGTTCTTC CASSHRDRARNEQFF
14 . TRBJ2-5 TRBV19 TRBD1 TGTGCCAGTAGTATGAATACAGGGGCCAGAACCCAGTACTTC CASSMNTGARTQYF
15 . TRBJ1-3 TRBV5-6 . TGTGCCAGCAGCTTTCCAGGTTACTCTGGAAACACCATATATTTT CASSFPGYSGNTIYF